These 24 T cell receptor beta chains were sequenced from one sample in a study of blood T cell repertoires in COVID-19. Only in-frame clones appear in the TCRdb table, and some are missing; sequencing was by immunoSEQ multiplex PCR. The sample lists around 130,000 clones; 75% to 90% were seen once. The sequencing input was peripheral blood. The receptors derive from a woman aged 45-65 years who had recovered from COVID-19.

The chain combines TRBV2 with TRBJ2-5; 12 positions agree with TRBD1. CDR1 SNHLY and CDR2 FYNNEI come from the germline V gene. The length of the CDR3 is 16 residues. Trimming took 5 bases from V and 5 from J; bases not matched to a gene: 9. CDR3 sequence reads: CASSIRDRGQLETQYF. CDR3 DNA: TGTGCCAGCAGTATCCGGGACAGGGGGCAATTGGAGACCCAGTACTTC.

The chain carries TRBV7-3 and TRBJ2-5; TRBD2 might be the D (6 bases). The V end was cut by 2 bases, the J end by 2 bases, with 12 bases between. Germline V gives CDR1 SGHTA, CDR2 FQGTGA. The CDR3 covers 15 residues. The DNA for the CDR3 is TGTGCCAGCAGCTTACTCGGGAGACTACAAGAGACCCAGTACTTC. It is translated as CASSLLGRLQETQYF.

The V and J genes are TRBV12-3 or TRBV12-4 and TRBJ1-1, with D possibly being TRBD1 (5 bases). V lost 4 bases and J 4 bases, leaving 7 bases between the germline ends. This CDR3 has 12 residues. The CDR3 reads CASSSGSTEAFF. The CDR3 DNA is TGTGCCAGCAGTTCAGGGTCCACTGAAGCTTTCTTT.

J is TRBJ2-4 and V is TRBV11-3; 9 bases line up with TRBD1. The CDR3 runs to 16 residues. The V segment lost 5 bases and the J segment 1 base; nucleotides outside the gene matches: 6. Germline values: CDR1 SGHNT, CDR2 YENEEA. The CDR3 nucleotides read TGTGCCAGCAGCCTACAGGGGGCGAGGGCCAAAAACATTCAGTACTTC. It yields the protein CASSLQGARAKNIQYF.

This sequence joins TRBV5-1 and TRBJ1-1; 8 nucleotides agree with TRBD1. The trim removed 3 bases at V and 4 bases at J, leaving 8 bases unmatched. CDR1 SGHRS and CDR2 YFSETQ come from the germline V gene. There are 15 residues in the CDR3. The CDR3 protein is CASSSQKGQGTEAFF. The CDR3 nucleotides read TGCGCCAGCAGCTCCCAAAAAGGACAGGGCACTGAAGCTTTCTTT.

The chain is built from TRBV3-1 (or the pseudogene TRBV3-2) and TRBJ1-1, with 11 bases matching TRBD1. The CDR3 consists of 16 residues. With V trimmed by 2 bases and J by 10 bases, 12 bases remained unmatched. CDR1 is LGHDT, CDR2 YNNKEL, per germline (reference sequence). The CDR3 region has the DNA TGTGCCAGCAGCCAAACACCGGGACAGGGGGGTATAGCAGCTTTCTTT. Amino acids: CASSQTPGQGGIAAFF.

The chain employs TRBV5-4 and TRBJ1-1, with D unresolved. The germline V gene has CDR1 SGHNT and CDR2 YYREEE (reference sequence). The CDR3 has 14 amino acids. V lost 7 bases, J lost 0 bases, and 13 bases lay in between. DNA of the CDR3: TGTGCCAGCCTCGGTCTTCTTATGAACACTGAAGCTTTCTTT. Its translation is CASLGLLMNTEAFF. Complete variable domain (other parts from reference TRBV5-4 and TRBJ1-1): ETGVTQSPTHLIKTRGQQVTLRCSSQSGHNTVSWYQQALGQGPQFIFQYYREEENGRGNFPPRFSGLQFPNYSSELNVNALELDDSALYLCASLGLLMNTEAFFGQGTRLTVV.

The genes are TRBV2 and TRBJ2-3, with unresolved D. CDR3 length: 14 amino acids. The germline V and J ends were trimmed by 7 bases and 4 bases, with 15 bases remaining between them. Germline V gene data show CDR1 as SNHLY and CDR2 as FYNNEI. The CDR3 region has the DNA TGTGCCAGCACTGCTAACAGCTTGCCAGATACGCAGTATTTT. This codes for CASTANSLPDTQYF.

Of note for this clone: Its ends do not fully match the called genes, so a read error is possible. V gene TRBV7-8 combines with J gene TRBJ2-7; 11 bases fit TRBD2. The CDR3 is 16 residues long. Germline lookup yields CDR1 SGHVS and CDR2 FQNEAQ. CDR3 residues: CASSLAGTSGPYEQYF. CDR3 coding DNA: TGTGCCAGCAGCCTAGCCGGGACTAGCGGCCCCTACGAGCAGTACTTC.

V is TRBV10-3 and J is TRBJ1-3; D is possibly TRBD1 (5 bases). The CDR3 covers 13 residues. V lost 3 bases to trimming and J lost 9 bases, with 12 bases between them. Germline CDR1 is ENHRY and CDR2 is SYGVKD. This CDR3 is CAISDRDIGTIYF. Written as DNA, the CDR3 is TGTGCCATCAGTGACAGGGATATCGGCACCATATATTTT.

This chain links TRBV2 with TRBJ2-3, with 8 positions matching TRBD1. The CDR3 has 14 amino acids. The ends lost 8 bases at V and 1 base at J; junction bases unmatched: 5. Germline V CDR1 and CDR2: SNHLY, FYNNEI. This chain's CDR3 is CASLQGAGTDTQYF. Here the CDR3 DNA reads TGTGCCAGCCTTCAGGGGGCTGGCACAGATACGCAGTATTTT.

The V call is TRBV7-9, the J call TRBJ2-1; TRBD2 matches 7 bases. CDR1 is SEHNR, CDR2 FQNEAQ, per germline (reference sequence). The trim removed 3 bases at V and 1 base at J, leaving 9 bases unmatched. This CDR3 comprises 17 residues. The chain's CDR3 is CASSFTGGHSSYNEQFF. The CDR3 coding sequence is TGTGCCAGCAGCTTTACGGGAGGCCACTCATCCTACAATGAGCAGTTCTTC.

The chain has TRBV11-2 and TRBJ2-5; 8 positions agree with TRBD2. The V gene end was trimmed by 0 bases and the J gene end by 5 bases; junction bases not matched to a gene: 20. This CDR3 contains 20 residues. In germline, CDR1 is SGHAT, CDR2 FQNNGV. The CDR3 is CASSLDRAGARNPAIETQYF. In DNA form, the CDR3 reads TGTGCCAGCAGCTTAGACAGAGCGGGGGCCCGCAATCCGGCTATTGAGACCCAGTACTTC.

This clone was seen a single time. The rearrangement uses TRBV23-1 and TRBJ2-7; 10 bases match TRBD2. TRBV23-1 is assigned to the ORF class and has an uncertain function. This CDR3 is built from 16 residues. The V gene end was trimmed by 2 bases and the J gene end by 3 bases; junction bases not matched to a gene: 7. The chain's CDR3 is CASSQPGTSDFYEQYF. In DNA, the CDR3 is TGCGCCAGCAGTCAACCCGGGACTAGCGACTTCTACGAGCAGTACTTC.

J is TRBJ2-7 and V is TRBV9; 8 bases line up with TRBD2. The CDR3 loop spans 15 amino acids. The V segment lost 4 bases and the J segment 5 bases; nucleotides outside the gene matches: 11. Germline CDR1 and CDR2: SGDLS and YYNGEE. In DNA, the CDR3 is TGTGCCAGCAGCACAGGTAGCGGGAATTGGGACGAGCAGTACTTC. Translating it yields CASSTGSGNWDEQYF.

The V gene is TRBV2, the J gene TRBJ2-7, with 9 bases identical to TRBD1. CDR1 and CDR2 (germline): SNHLY, FYNNEI. CDR3 length: 13 amino acids. With 7 bases clipped from V and 5 bases from J, the junction kept 6 bases outside the gene matches. CDR3 bases: TGTGCCAGCAAAGGGGACAGGGCCGACGAGCAGTACTTC. Amino acid sequence: CASKGDRADEQYF.

The chain employs TRBV24-1 and TRBJ2-1; TRBD2 might be the D (7 bases). This CDR3 has 15 residues. Trimming removed 9 bases from V and 3 bases from J, with 17 bases in between. Germline CDR1 KGHDR, CDR2 SFDVKD. This CDR3 is CATGGGRRGYNEQFF. CDR3 DNA: TGTGCCACCGGGGGGGGGCGGAGAGGCTACAATGAGCAGTTCTTC.

The chain joins TRBV19 to TRBJ1-5; unclear D gene. CDR1 is LNHDA and CDR2 is SQIVND in the germline V gene (reference sequence). V lost 3 bases to trimming and J lost 3 bases, with 12 bases between them. CDR3 length equals 15 residues. The CDR3 bases are TGTGCCAGTAGTATCTGGCCAATAATCAATCAGCCCCAGCATTTT. It translates to CASSIWPIINQPQHF. Supplemented by reference TRBV19 and TRBJ1-5, the full variable domain reads DGGITQSPKYLFRKEGQNVTLSCEQNLNHDAMYWYRQDPGQGLRLIYYSQIVNDFQKGDIAEGYSVSREKKESFPLTVTSAQKNPTAFYLCASSIWPIINQPQHFGDGTRLSIL.

V is TRBV5-5 and J is TRBJ2-7; 9 nucleotides line up with TRBD1. Germline CDR1 and CDR2: SGHKS and YYEKEE (reference sequence). The V gene end was trimmed by 3 bases and the J gene end by 4 bases; junction bases not matched to a gene: 5. The CDR3 runs to 14 residues. CDR3 sequence reads: CASSSGTGRYEQYF. CDR3 DNA sequence: TGTGCCAGCAGCTCCGGGACAGGGAGGTACGAGCAGTACTTC.

The chain couples TRBV5-4 to TRBJ2-2, with TRBD2 as a possible D gene (5 bases). Deletions cut 3 bases from V and 3 bases from J, with 9 bases between. Per germline, CDR1 SGHNT and CDR2 YYREEE (reference sequence). This CDR3 is 14 amino acids long. The CDR3 here is CASSSQRYTGELFF. As DNA, the CDR3 is TGTGCCAGCAGCTCCCAGCGGTACACCGGGGAGCTGTTTTTT.

This chain connects TRBV19 to TRBJ1-1; D possibly corresponds to TRBD1 (5 bases). V dropped 7 bases and J dropped 0 bases, with 15 bases sitting between them. The CDR3 totals 15 residues. The germline gives CDR1 LNHDA, CDR2 SQIVND (reference sequence). In DNA form, the CDR3 reads TGTGCCAGTACGTTACAGGTGATGATGAACACTGAAGCTTTCTTT. Translation gives CASTLQVMMNTEAFF. Full variable domain (missing parts from reference TRBV19 and TRBJ1-1): DGGITQSPKYLFRKEGQNVTLSCEQNLNHDAMYWYRQDPGQGLRLIYYSQIVNDFQKGDIAEGYSVSREKKESFPLTVTSAQKNPTAFYLCASTLQVMMNTEAFFGQGTRLTVV.

CDR3 DNA: TGTGCCAGCAGCCCCGGGACTCCTGGGGGGAATGAGCAGTTCTTC. Translation gives CASSPGTPGGNEQFF. The chain joins TRBV5-4 to TRBJ2-1; perhaps TRBD2 as D (6 bases). Deletions cut 4 bases from V and 7 bases from J, with 18 bases between. This CDR3 is built from 15 residues. The germline V gene encodes CDR1 SGHNT and CDR2 YYREEE (reference sequence).

This clone was detected once. The V and J genes are TRBV7-8 and TRBJ2-1; no definite D call. Looked up from germline, CDR1 is SGHVS and CDR2 is FQNEAQ. CDR3 size: 16 residues. Trimming took off 5 bases at V and 6 bases at J, with 20 bases between the two ends. The CDR3 DNA follows: TGTGCCAGCAGCCCCAGGTCGCATTTGAAATCCAATGAGCAGTTCTTC. It yields the protein CASSPRSHLKSNEQFF.

J is TRBJ2-1 and V is TRBV9; 9 bases match TRBD2. V lost 1 base to trimming and J lost 3 bases; unmatched junction nucleotides: 5. CDR1 is SGDLS, CDR2 YYNGEE, per germline. This CDR3 comprises 16 residues. CDR3 DNA sequence: TGTGCCAGCAGCGTATTGGCGGGAGGGGGCTACAATGAGCAGTTCTTC. Translating gives CASSVLAGGGYNEQFF.